One and the same sample provided the 21 T cell receptor beta chains below, sequenced in a study of blood T cell repertoires in COVID-19. Some clones are missing from TCRdb's copy, which holds only in-frame ones; the method was immunoSEQ multiplex PCR. The table shows 200,000 or so clones, with approximately 79% occurring only once. The sample taken for sequencing was peripheral blood. The receptors stem from a man in his sixties with active or convalescent COVID-19.

The V call is TRBV5-1, the J call TRBJ2-5, with a possible D match to TRBD2 (6 bases). The germline V and J ends were trimmed by 0 bases and 5 bases, with 26 bases remaining between them. This CDR3 is built from 19 residues. CDR1 is SGHRS and CDR2 is YFSETQ in the germline V gene. Here the CDR3 DNA reads TGCGCCAGCAGCTTGGTCAGTACCTCGTCATTGGCGGAGGGGGAGACCCAGTACTTC. It yields the protein CASSLVSTSSLAEGETQYF.

V is TRBV7-8 and J is TRBJ1-3, with D perhaps matching TRBD1 (6 bases). Germline V gene sequence: CDR1 SGHVS, CDR2 FQNEAQ. CDR3 length: 13 amino acids. Trimming took 4 bases from V and 7 from J, leaving 11 bases between them. CDR3 bases: TGTGCCAGCAGCTCAGGGGCCGGGAACACCATATATTTT. It specifies CASSSGAGNTIYF.

The chain employs TRBV19 and TRBJ1-6, with 8 positions matching TRBD1. V lost 2 bases and J lost 10; bases outside the gene matches: 7. Germline V gene sequence: CDR1 LNHDA, CDR2 SQIVND (reference sequence). CDR3 size: 15 residues. The CDR3 sequence: CASSIIGQGFSPLHF. CDR3 in DNA: TGTGCCAGTAGTATAATCGGACAGGGTTTCTCACCCCTCCACTTT.

This clone was found a few times. The chain is built from TRBV3-1 (or the pseudogene TRBV3-2) and TRBJ2-5, with D possibly being TRBD2 (6 bases). V gave up 6 bases and J gave up 3 bases, with 14 bases separating them. CDR1 and CDR2 (germline): LGHDT, YNNKEL (reference sequence). CDR3 size: 14 residues. Here the CDR3 DNA reads TGTGCCAGCAGTCTAGCGTATGGGAAAGAGACCCAGTACTTC. Residues: CASSLAYGKETQYF.

The chain combines TRBV27 with TRBJ2-7; TRBD2 agrees at 9 bases. Germline CDR1 and CDR2: MNHEY and SMNVEV (reference sequence). The CDR3 spans 16 residues. V shed 5 bases and J 4 bases; nucleotides not matched to a gene: 12. Here the CDR3 reads CASSPLAGGRAYEQYF. In DNA form, the CDR3 reads TGTGCCAGCAGTCCACTAGCAGGCGGGAGGGCTTACGAGCAGTACTTC.

The chain couples TRBV19 to TRBJ2-1; 12 bases match TRBD2. This CDR3 contains 16 residues. The germline gives CDR1 LNHDA, CDR2 SQIVND (reference sequence). V lost 5 bases, J lost 3 bases, and 5 bases stayed unmatched. The CDR3 spells CASSALAGGVYNEQFF. The CDR3 coding sequence is TGTGCCAGTAGTGCACTAGCGGGAGGTGTCTACAATGAGCAGTTCTTC.

The chain has TRBV5-1 and TRBJ2-1, with D possibly TRBD2 on 6 matching bases. CDR3 length equals 13 residues. V lost 3 bases and J 8 bases, leaving 12 bases between the germline ends. Germline CDR1 is SGHRS and CDR2 is YFSETQ. The CDR3 sequence is CASSSDYFYEQFF. As DNA, the CDR3 is TGCGCCAGCAGCTCGGACTATTTCTATGAGCAGTTCTTC. Drawing the rest from reference TRBV5-1 and TRBJ2-1, the complete variable domain is KAGVTQTPRYLIKTRGQQVTLSCSPISGHRSVSWYQQTPGQGLQFLFEYFSETQRNKGNFPGRFSGRQFSNSRSEMNVSTLELGDSALYLCASSSDYFYEQFFGPGTRLTVL.

V and J are TRBV7-8 and TRBJ1-1; unclear D gene. Germline loops: CDR1 SGHVS, CDR2 FQNEAQ. The CDR3 spans 14 residues. V was pared by 1 base and J by 5 bases, with 11 bases between. The CDR3 region is CASSLGGGFTEAFF. The CDR3 nucleotides are TGTGCCAGCAGCTTAGGGGGAGGGTTTACTGAAGCTTTCTTT.

V and J are TRBV5-1 and TRBJ2-3, with TRBD2 matching 11 bases. Germline V gene sequence: CDR1 SGHRS, CDR2 YFSETQ. There are 16 residues in the CDR3. Trimming took 3 bases from V and 0 from J; bases not matched to a gene: 3. CDR3 sequence: CASSSGLAASTDTQYF. For the CDR3, the DNA is TGCGCCAGCAGCTCGGGACTAGCGGCGAGCACAGATACGCAGTATTTT. Full variable domain (rest looked up from reference TRBV5-1 and TRBJ2-3): KAGVTQTPRYLIKTRGQQVTLSCSPISGHRSVSWYQQTPGQGLQFLFEYFSETQRNKGNFPGRFSGRQFSNSRSEMNVSTLELGDSALYLCASSSGLAASTDTQYFGPGTRLTVL.

The chain uses TRBV6-2 or TRBV6-3 and TRBJ2-2; D unclear. The CDR3 covers 15 residues. In germline, CDR1 is MNHEY, CDR2 SVGEGT. The V and J ends lost 4 bases and 4 bases respectively, with 13 bases between them. This chain's CDR3 is CASSLSRPGTGELFF. The CDR3 DNA is TGTGCCAGCAGTTTGTCTCGGCCAGGCACCGGGGAGCTGTTTTTT.

J is TRBJ2-7 and V is TRBV4-1; the D gene is possibly TRBD2 (5 bases). V lost 1 base, J lost 3 bases, and 13 bases lay in between. Germline V lookup: CDR1 MGHRA, CDR2 YSYEKL. The CDR3 runs to 15 residues. In nucleotides, the CDR3 is TGCGCCAGCAGCCAAGCATTAACTAGGATCTACGAGCAGTACTTC. Its translation: CASSQALTRIYEQYF.

The J gene is TRBJ1-1, the V gene TRBV28; 7 bases agree with TRBD1. This CDR3 comprises 13 residues. Germline V lookup: CDR1 MDHEN, CDR2 SYDVKM. The trim removed 9 bases at V and 1 base at J, leaving 5 bases unmatched. The CDR3 DNA reads as TGTGCCAGTAGAGGGGGCTCGAACACTGAAGCTTTCTTT. Translation: CASRGGSNTEAFF.

The genes are TRBV5-4 and TRBJ1-2, with D possibly matching TRBD1 (6 bases). The CDR3 extends over 16 amino acids. The germline V gene has CDR1 SGHNT and CDR2 YYREEE (reference sequence). The V end was cut by 4 bases, the J end by 6 bases, with 22 bases between. The CDR3 is CASSGGFGRGFDGYTF. The CDR3 DNA reads as TGTGCCAGCAGCGGGGGTTTTGGGAGGGGGTTCGATGGCTACACCTTC.

This clone showed up just a few times. V is TRBV28 and J is TRBJ2-1, with unresolved D. V lost 2 bases to trimming and J lost 8 bases, with 10 bases between them. The CDR3 is made up of 13 amino acids. Germline V gives CDR1 MDHEN, CDR2 SYDVKM. The CDR3 loop reads CASSLIEDYEQFF. The CDR3 region has the DNA TGTGCCAGCAGTTTAATCGAGGATTATGAGCAGTTCTTC.

The chain carries TRBV11-3 and TRBJ2-3; TRBD2 aligns across 12 bases. This CDR3 is 16 amino acids long. The V segment lost 4 bases and the J segment 2 bases; nucleotides outside the gene matches: 4. CDR1 and CDR2 (germline): SGHNT, YENEEA. The CDR3 region has the DNA TGTGCCAGCAGCTCGGGGACTAGCGGGCTCACAGATACGCAGTATTTT. It is translated as CASSSGTSGLTDTQYF.

CDR3 DNA: TGTGCCAGCAGTTCCTCCGCCGGGGAGCTGTTTTTT. Translation gives CASSSSAGELFF. The chain combines TRBV28 with TRBJ2-2; D remains unclear. V lost 4 bases to trimming and J lost 6 bases, with 6 bases between them. CDR3 length equals 12 residues. CDR1 is MDHEN, CDR2 SYDVKM, per germline.

The V gene is TRBV5-4, the J gene TRBJ2-7; 10 nucleotides line up with TRBD2. Germline CDR1 and CDR2: SGHNT and YYREEE (reference sequence). This CDR3 comprises 15 residues. The J segment lost 1 base and the V segment lost 4 bases, leaving 5 bases of the junction unmatched. For the CDR3, the DNA is TGTGCCAGCAGCCCGAGGACTAGCGGTTCCTACGAGCAGTACTTC. This sequence encodes CASSPRTSGSYEQYF.

V is TRBV19 and J is TRBJ1-5; D remains unclear. V was cut by 1 base and J by 4 bases, with 5 bases left in between. Germline V CDR1 and CDR2: LNHDA, SQIVND (reference sequence). The CDR3 is 13 amino acids. This chain's CDR3 is CASSIGENQPQHF. The CDR3, as DNA: TGTGCCAGTAGTATAGGAGAAAATCAGCCCCAGCATTTT.

This sequence joins TRBV30 and TRBJ1-2; 10 nucleotides align to TRBD1. Germline assignment: CDR1 GTSNPN and CDR2 SVGIG (reference sequence). Trimming removed 1 base from V and 8 bases from J; junction bases left unmatched: 4. This CDR3 has 13 amino acids. The CDR3 region has the DNA TGTGCCTGGAGTGCACAGACAGGGGGCGGCTACACCTTC. This translates into CAWSAQTGGGYTF.

The chain carries TRBV19 and TRBJ1-3; possible D gene TRBD1, 5 bases. From germline, CDR1 is LNHDA and CDR2 SQIVND (reference sequence). The CDR3 covers 15 residues. V lost 5 bases, J lost 5 bases, and 16 bases lay in between. The CDR3 region is CASSSRGGLRNTIYF. CDR3 coding DNA: TGTGCCAGTAGTTCCCGGGGGGGACTACGAAACACCATATATTTT.

The V and J genes are TRBV4-2 and TRBJ1-1; 7 bases are a match to TRBD1. J lost 1 base, V lost 8 bases, and 7 bases had no gene match. The germline V gene encodes CDR1 LGHNA and CDR2 YNFKEQ. The CDR3 sequence is 14 residues long. The DNA of the CDR3 is TGTGCCAGCGGGTACGACAGGGAGAACACTGAAGCTTTCTTT. It translates to CASGYDRENTEAFF.